This T cell receptor beta chain was recovered during a study of cytomegalovirus exposure and HLA in healthy donors. Notes on this clone: Its antigen is undetermined.

Study-wide findings and caveats: Among the sequence variants, a highly shared cluster was likely an artifact of sequencing.

The CDR3 consists of 16 residues. CDR1 is MGHRA and CDR2 is YSYEKL in the germline V gene. V lost 4 bases, J lost 0 bases, and 9 bases stayed unmatched. PCR involved 60 Vbeta and 13 Jbeta primers. The repertoire was sequenced with immunoSEQ multiplex PCR; TCRdb's copy has only in-frame clones and lacks some. The repertoire table contains about 160,000 clones. The receptor comes from a man in his thirties or forties in good health and CMV-seronegative. The chain recombines TRBV4-1 with TRBJ2-7; TRBD1 aligns across 7 bases. The specimen was PBMCs. This CDR3 reads CASSRVMGQFSYEQYF. As DNA, the CDR3 is TGCGCCAGCAGCCGCGTCATGGGACAGTTCTCCTACGAGCAGTACTTC.